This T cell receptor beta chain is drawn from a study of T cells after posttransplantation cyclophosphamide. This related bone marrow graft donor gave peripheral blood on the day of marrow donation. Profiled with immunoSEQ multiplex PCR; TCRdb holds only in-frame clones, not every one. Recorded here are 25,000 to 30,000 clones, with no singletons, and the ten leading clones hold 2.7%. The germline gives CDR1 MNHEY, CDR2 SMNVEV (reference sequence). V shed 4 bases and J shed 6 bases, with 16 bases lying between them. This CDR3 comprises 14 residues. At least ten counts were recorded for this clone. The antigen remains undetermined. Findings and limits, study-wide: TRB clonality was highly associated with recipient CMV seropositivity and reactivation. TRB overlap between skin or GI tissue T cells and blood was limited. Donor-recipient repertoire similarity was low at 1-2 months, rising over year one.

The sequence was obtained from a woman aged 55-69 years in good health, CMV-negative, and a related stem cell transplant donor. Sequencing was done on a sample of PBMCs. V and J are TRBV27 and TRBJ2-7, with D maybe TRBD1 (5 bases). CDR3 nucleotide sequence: TGTGCCAGCAGTTCCCCAGGGTTGAGGACCGAGCAGTACTTC. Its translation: CASSSPGLRTEQYF.